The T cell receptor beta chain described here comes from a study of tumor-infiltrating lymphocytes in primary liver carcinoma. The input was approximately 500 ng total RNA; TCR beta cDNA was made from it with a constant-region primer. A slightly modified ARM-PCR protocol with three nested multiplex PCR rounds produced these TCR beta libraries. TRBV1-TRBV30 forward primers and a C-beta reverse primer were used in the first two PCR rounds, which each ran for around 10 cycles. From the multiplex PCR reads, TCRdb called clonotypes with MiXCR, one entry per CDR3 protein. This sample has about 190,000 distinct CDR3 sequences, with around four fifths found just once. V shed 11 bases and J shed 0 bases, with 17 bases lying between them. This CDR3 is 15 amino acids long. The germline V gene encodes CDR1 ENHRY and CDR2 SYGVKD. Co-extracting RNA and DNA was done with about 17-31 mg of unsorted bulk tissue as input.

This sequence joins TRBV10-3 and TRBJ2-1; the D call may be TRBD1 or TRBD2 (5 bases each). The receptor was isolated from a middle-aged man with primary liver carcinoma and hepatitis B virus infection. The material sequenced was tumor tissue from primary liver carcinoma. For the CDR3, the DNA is TGTGCCGTAACCCCCCGGGACGACTCCTACAATGAGCAGTTCTTC. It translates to CAVTPRDDSYNEQFF.